A selection of T cell receptor beta chains follows, all from one sample in a study of cytomegalovirus exposure and HLA in healthy donors. The repertoire was sequenced with immunoSEQ multiplex PCR; TCRdb's copy has only in-frame clones and lacks some. Among about 130,000 clones listed, about 81% were seen once. The sample comprised PBMCs. These receptors were obtained from a woman in her thirties or forties in good health and CMV-seropositive. Both conserved end residues are part of each CDR3. D genes are given only for firm matches. Rows may omit the clone size; those that give it use once, few, many or a size class.

j_gene | v_gene | d_gene | abundance | CDR3nt | CDR3aa
TRBJ2-1 | TRBV10-3 | NA | NA | TGTGCCATCAGTGAACGGGGGTTGAAGCAGTTCTTC | CAISERGLKQFF
TRBJ2-5 | TRBV4-1 | TRBD2 | once | TGCGCCAGCAGCCAAGATCCCCTAGCGGGGGGTCAGACCCAGTACTTC | CASSQDPLAGGQTQYF
TRBJ1-2 | TRBV6-5 | NA | NA | TGTGCCAGCAGTCCACAGGGAGTCCGCTATGGCTACACCTTC | CASSPQGVRYGYTF
TRBJ2-1 | TRBV27 | NA | NA | TGTGCCAGCAGCCGGGGAAACGGGGGCTCCTACAATGAGCAGTTCTTC | CASSRGNGGSYNEQFF
TRBJ1-5 | TRBV27 | NA | NA | TGTGCCAGCAGTTTCCTCTGGGCCCTCAGTGAAAGCAATCAGCCCCAGCATTTT | CASSFLWALSESNQPQHF
TRBJ2-2 | TRBV4-2 | NA | NA | TGTGCCAGCAGCCACCGACAGATCACCGGGGAGCTGTTTTTT | CASSHRQITGELFF
TRBJ2-7 | TRBV5-5 | NA | NA | TGTGCCAGCAGTGGGATAGCGGCGTACGAGCAGTACTTC | CASSGIAAYEQYF
TRBJ2-3 | TRBV2 | TRBD2 | NA | TGTGCCAGCAGCTCGGGGGGAGAGGATACGCAGTATTTT | CASSSGGEDTQYF
TRBJ2-1 | TRBV6-1 | NA | NA | TGTGCCAGCAGTGAAGCATGGGCGTCCCCCTACAATGAGCAGTTCTTC | CASSEAWASPYNEQFF
TRBJ2-4 | TRBV29-1 | NA | NA | TGCAGCGTTAAGGACAGTGGGAACATTCAGTACTTC | CSVKDSGNIQYF
TRBJ2-1 | TRBV19 | NA | NA | TGTGCCAGTAGCCCAGAGTGGGGCCGCTCCTACAATGAGCAGTTCTTC | CASSPEWGRSYNEQFF
TRBJ1-1 | TRBV30 | TRBD1 | NA | TGTGCCTGGACCCTACCGGGGTGGATGGTGACAGGGGAGACTGAAGCTTTCTTT | CAWTLPGWMVTGETEAFF
TRBJ2-5 | TRBV6-5 | NA | NA | TGTGCCAGCACCAAACCCGGGGGGCCGGAGACCCAGTACTTC | CASTKPGGPETQYF
TRBJ2-7 | TRBV10-3 | NA | NA | TGTGCCATCAGCGAGACAAACTCCTACGAGCAGTACTTC | CAISETNSYEQYF
TRBJ2-2 | TRBV9 | TRBD2 | NA | TGTGCCAGCAGCGTAGTTCCCTCGGGGGGCGGGGAGCTGTTTTTT | CASSVVPSGGGELFF
TRBJ2-5 | TRBV4-2 | NA | NA | TGTGCCAGCATGCGGGGCCCGGGGGAGACCCAGTACTTC | CASMRGPGETQYF